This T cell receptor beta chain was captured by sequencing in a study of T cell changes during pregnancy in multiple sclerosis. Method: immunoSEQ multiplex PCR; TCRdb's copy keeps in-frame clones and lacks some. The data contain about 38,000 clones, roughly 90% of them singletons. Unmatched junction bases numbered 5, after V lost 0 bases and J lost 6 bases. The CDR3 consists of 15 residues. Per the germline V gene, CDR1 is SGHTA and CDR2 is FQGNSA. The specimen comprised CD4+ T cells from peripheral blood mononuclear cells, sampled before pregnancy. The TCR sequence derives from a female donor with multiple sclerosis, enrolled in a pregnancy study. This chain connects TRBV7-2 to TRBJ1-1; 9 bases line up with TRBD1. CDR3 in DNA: TGTGCCAGCAGCTTAGCCCGGACAGGGGTAGCTGAAGCTTTCTTT. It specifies CASSLARTGVAEAFF.